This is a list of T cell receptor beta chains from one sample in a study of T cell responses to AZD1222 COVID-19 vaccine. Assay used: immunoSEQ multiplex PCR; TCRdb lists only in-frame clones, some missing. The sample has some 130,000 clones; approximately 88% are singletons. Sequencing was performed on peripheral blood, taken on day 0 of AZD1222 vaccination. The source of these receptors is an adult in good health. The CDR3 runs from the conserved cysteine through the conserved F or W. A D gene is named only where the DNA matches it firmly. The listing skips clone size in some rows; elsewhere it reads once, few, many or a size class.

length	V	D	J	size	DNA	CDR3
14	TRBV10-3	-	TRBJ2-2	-	TGTGCCATCAGGCCGACGGGAGAAGCCGGGGAGCTGTTTTTT	CAIRPTGEAGELFF
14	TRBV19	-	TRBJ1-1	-	TGTGCCAGTAGCCCCGTCGGGGTGAACACTGAAGCTTTCTTT	CASSPVGVNTEAFF
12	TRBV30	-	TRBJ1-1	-	TGTGCCTGGAGTCGACAGTTCACTGAAGCTTTCTTT	CAWSRQFTEAFF
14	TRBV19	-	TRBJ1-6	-	TGTGCCTCCGCGGGTAACCTAAATAATTCACCCCTCCACTTT	CASAGNLNNSPLHF
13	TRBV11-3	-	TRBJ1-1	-	TGTGCCAGCAGCTTCAGAGCGAACACTGAAGCTTTCTTT	CASSFRANTEAFF
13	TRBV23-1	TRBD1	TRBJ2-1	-	TGCGCCAGCAGTCAAAAAGACAGGGATGAGCAGTTCTTC	CASSQKDRDEQFF
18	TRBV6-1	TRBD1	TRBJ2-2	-	TGTGCCAGCAGTGGTCCCTCCGGGACAGCCTTGAACACCGGGGAGCTGTTTTTT	CASSGPSGTALNTGELFF
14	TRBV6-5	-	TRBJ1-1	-	TGTGCCAGCAGGTTCGACAGTGCAAACACTGAAGCTTTCTTT	CASRFDSANTEAFF
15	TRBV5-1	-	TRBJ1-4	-	TGCGCCAGCAGCCTAGGTGGGGGTGCGGATGAAAAACTGTTTTTT	CASSLGGGADEKLFF
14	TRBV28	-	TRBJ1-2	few	TGTGCCAGCCTACATTTGGGGGGGGCGGGAGGCTACACCTTC	CASLHLGGAGGYTF
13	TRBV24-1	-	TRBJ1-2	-	TGTGCCACCAGTGATTCCAGCCTCGATGGCTACACCTTC	CATSDSSLDGYTF
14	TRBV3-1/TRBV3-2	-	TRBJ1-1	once	TGTGCCAGCAGCCAAGAAAACGGGAACACTGAAGCTTTCTTT	CASSQENGNTEAFF
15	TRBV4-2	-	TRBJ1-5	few	TGTGCCAGCAGCCAAGATATTCCGGGGCACCAGCCCCAGCATTTT	CASSQDIPGHQPQHF
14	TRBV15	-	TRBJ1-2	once	TGTGCCACCAGCAGAGATAGTGGGAGCTATGGCTACACCTTC	CATSRDSGSYGYTF
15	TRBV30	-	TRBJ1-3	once	TGTGCCTGGAGTGTCACGGGTAGCTCTGGAAACACCATATATTTT	CAWSVTGSSGNTIYF
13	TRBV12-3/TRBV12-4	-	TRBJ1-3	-	TGTGCCAGCAGACCAGCGTCTGGAAACACCATATATTTT	CASRPASGNTIYF
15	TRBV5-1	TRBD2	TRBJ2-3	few	TGCGCCAGCAGCTTGGCAGCGGGGAGTGCAGATACGCAGTATTTT	CASSLAAGSADTQYF
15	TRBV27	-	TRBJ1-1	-	TGTGCCAGCAGTCCCATGGGCCGGGGAGAAACTGAAGCTTTCTTT	CASSPMGRGETEAFF
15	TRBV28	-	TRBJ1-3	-	TGTGCCAGCAGTTTGGTAACGGGTACTGGAAACACCATATATTTT	CASSLVTGTGNTIYF
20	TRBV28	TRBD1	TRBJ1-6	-	TGTGCCAGCAGCCCAAAGAGAGGGGGACAGGGGTACCTTAGGGGTTCACCCCTCCACTTT	CASSPKRGGQGYLRGSPLHF
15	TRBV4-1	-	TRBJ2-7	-	TGCGCCAGCAGCCAAGGCAGCGGGTCCTCATTGGTGCAGTACTTC	CASSQGSGSSLVQYF
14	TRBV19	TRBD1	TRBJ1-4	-	TGTGCCAGTAGGCGGGACAGCCTTAATGAAAAACTGTTTTTT	CASRRDSLNEKLFF
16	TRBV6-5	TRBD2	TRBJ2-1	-	TGTGCCAGCAGTTCCCCCCGGCTAGCGGGGGAGAGGGGGCAGTTCTTC	CASSSPRLAGERGQFF
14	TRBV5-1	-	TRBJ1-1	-	TGCGCCAGCAGCTTGGGAGGGGGAAGAACTGAAGCTTTCTTT	CASSLGGGRTEAFF
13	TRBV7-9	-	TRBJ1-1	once	TGTGCCAGCAGCCCCACAGGTTACACTGAAGCTTTCTTT	CASSPTGYTEAFF
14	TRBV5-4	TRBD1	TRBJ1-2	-	TGTGCCAGCAGCACGGGACAGCAAGCCTCCGGCTACACCTTC	CASSTGQQASGYTF
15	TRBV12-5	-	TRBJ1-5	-	TGTGCTAGGGGGCAGACAGGAGGGTCCAATCAGCCCCAGCATTTT	CARGQTGGSNQPQHF
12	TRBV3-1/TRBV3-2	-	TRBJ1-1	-	TGTGCCAGCAGCCTACCGGAGAGCGGGGCTTTCTTT	CASSLPESGAFF
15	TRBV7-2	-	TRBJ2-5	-	TGTGCCAGCAGCTTAGAAGGCAGGGGTATAGAGACCCAGTACTTC	CASSLEGRGIETQYF
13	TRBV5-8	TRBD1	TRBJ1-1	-	TGTGCCAGCATGGGACAGAAGAACACTGAAGCTTTCTTT	CASMGQKNTEAFF
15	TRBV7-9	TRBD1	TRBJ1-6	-	TGTGCCAGCAGCCCCCTAACAGGGGGGGATTCACCCCTCCACTTT	CASSPLTGGDSPLHF
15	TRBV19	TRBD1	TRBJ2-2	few	TGTGCCAGTAGTACGGGGACAGGGGACACCGGGGAGCTGTTTTTT	CASSTGTGDTGELFF
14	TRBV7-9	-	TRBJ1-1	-	TGTGCCAGCGGATCTTCAGACGGGTTGGCTGAAGCTTTCTTT	CASGSSDGLAEAFF
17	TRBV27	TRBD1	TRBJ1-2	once	TGTGCCAGCAGTTTATGGGGGACAGGGCGAGGGGGCTATGGCTACACCTTC	CASSLWGTGRGGYGYTF
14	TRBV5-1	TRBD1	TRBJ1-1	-	TGCGCCAGCAGCTTCTGGGACAGGGCCACTGAAGCTTTCTTT	CASSFWDRATEAFF
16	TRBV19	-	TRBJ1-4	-	TGTGCCTCTTCACGCCTTGTCGCAGGCCCTAATGAAAAACTGTTTTTT	CASSRLVAGPNEKLFF